By share of the sample, the clone carrying this T cell receptor beta chain is medium-sized. The antigen remains unidentified. Live CD3+CD8+TCRalphabeta+ cells were sorted into four subsets by PD-1 and/or TIGIT. The source of the sample is a study of circulating CD8 cells and anti-PD-1 response in melanoma. Study-wide points: Subset repertoires were largely private at M1, with under 8% shared.

V dropped 4 bases and J dropped 0 bases, with 22 bases sitting between them. This CDR3 has 19 amino acids. Germline assignment: CDR1 SGDLS and CDR2 YYNGEE. The QIAseq Immune Repertoire TCR panel built the libraries from roughly 15 ng of total RNA. TCRdb re-analysed the reads in MiXCR, keeping a single row per CDR3 protein. Of 500 to 650 distinct CDR3 sequences detected, about 7.5% appear once; the ten largest clones hold approximately 29%. This sequence was found in a human donor with melanoma. The source was CD8+ T cells from PBMCs, collected at baseline or after one month of anti-PD-1 therapy (not recorded which). The rearrangement joins TRBV9 to TRBJ1-4, with D unresolved. CDR3: CASSPRGRLWGTTNEKLFF. In DNA, the CDR3 is TGTGCCAGCAGCCCTAGAGGTAGACTATGGGGTACAACTAATGAAAAACTGTTTTTT. Full variable domain (missing parts from reference TRBV9 and TRBJ1-4): DSGVTQTPKHLITATGQRVTLRCSPRSGDLSVYWYQQSLDQGLQFLIQYYNGEERAKGNILERFSAQQFPDLHSELNLSSLELGDSALYFCASSPRGRLWGTTNEKLFFGSGTQLSVL.